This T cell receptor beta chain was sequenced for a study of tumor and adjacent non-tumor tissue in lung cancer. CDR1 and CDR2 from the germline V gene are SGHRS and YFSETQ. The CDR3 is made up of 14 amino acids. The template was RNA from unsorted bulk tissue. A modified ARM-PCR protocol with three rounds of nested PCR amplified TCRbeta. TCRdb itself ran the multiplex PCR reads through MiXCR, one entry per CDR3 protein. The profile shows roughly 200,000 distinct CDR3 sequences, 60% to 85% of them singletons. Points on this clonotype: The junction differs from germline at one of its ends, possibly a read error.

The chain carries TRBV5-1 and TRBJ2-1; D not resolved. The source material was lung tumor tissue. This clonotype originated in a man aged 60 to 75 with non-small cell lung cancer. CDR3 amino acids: CASSLEGLNNEQSF. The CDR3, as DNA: TGCGCCAGCAGCTTGGAGGGTTTAAACAATGAGCAGTCCTTC. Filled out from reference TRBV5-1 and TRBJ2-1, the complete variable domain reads KAGVTQTPRYLIKTRGQQVTLSCSPISGHRSVSWYQQTPGQGLQFLFEYFSETQRNKGNFPGRFSGRQFSNSRSEMNVSTLELGDSALYLCASSLEGLNNEQSFGPGTRLTVL.